The subject of this entry is one T cell receptor beta chain. Its target is not known. TCR alpha and beta CDR3 regions were amplified from RNA using iRepertoire nested multiplex PCR. One-step reverse transcription and amplification started from about 100-400 ng of tissue mRNA or PBMC total RNA. MiXCR, run by TCRdb on the multiplex PCR reads, gives a single entry per CDR3 protein. The sample lists about 130,000 distinct CDR3 sequences; approximately 26% were seen once. These data originate in a study of glioma-infiltrating T cells. Regarding the study as a whole: Only very few CDR3 sequences appeared in both tissue and blood. Non-neoplastic patients had below-expected tissue-blood divergence, while all gliomas exceeded expectation.

Germline CDR1 reads SGHTA; CDR2 reads FQGTGA. V dropped 1 base and J dropped 2 bases, with 12 bases sitting between them. The CDR3 extends over 16 amino acids. The sample taken for sequencing was glioma tissue, nonneoplastic brain tissue, or PBMCs (not recorded which). The receptor was derived from a human donor with low-grade glioma or glioblastoma, undergoing nonglioma brain surgery, or in good health (not recorded which). V gene TRBV7-3 combines with J gene TRBJ2-1; maybe TRBD1 (6 bases). The CDR3 loop is CASSLNRAPTYNEQFF. DNA of the CDR3: TGTGCCAGCAGCTTAAACAGGGCTCCGACCTACAATGAGCAGTTCTTC.